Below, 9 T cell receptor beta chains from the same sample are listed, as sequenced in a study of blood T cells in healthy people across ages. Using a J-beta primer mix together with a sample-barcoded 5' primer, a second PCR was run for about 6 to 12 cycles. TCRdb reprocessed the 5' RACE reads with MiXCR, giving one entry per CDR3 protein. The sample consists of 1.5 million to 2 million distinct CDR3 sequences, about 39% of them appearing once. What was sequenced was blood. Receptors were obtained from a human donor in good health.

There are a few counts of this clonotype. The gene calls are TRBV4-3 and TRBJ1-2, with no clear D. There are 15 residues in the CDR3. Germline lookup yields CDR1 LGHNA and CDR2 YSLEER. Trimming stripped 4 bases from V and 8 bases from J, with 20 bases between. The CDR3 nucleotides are TGCGCCAGCAGCCCCGGTGGAACGGTTACATACGGCTACACCTTC. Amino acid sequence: CASSPGGTVTYGYTF.

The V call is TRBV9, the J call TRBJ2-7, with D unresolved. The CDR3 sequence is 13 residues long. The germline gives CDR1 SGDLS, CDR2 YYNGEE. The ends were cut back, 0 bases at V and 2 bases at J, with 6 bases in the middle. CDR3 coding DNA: TGTGCCAGCAGCGTAGATCCAGCCTACGAGCAGTACTTC. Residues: CASSVDPAYEQYF.

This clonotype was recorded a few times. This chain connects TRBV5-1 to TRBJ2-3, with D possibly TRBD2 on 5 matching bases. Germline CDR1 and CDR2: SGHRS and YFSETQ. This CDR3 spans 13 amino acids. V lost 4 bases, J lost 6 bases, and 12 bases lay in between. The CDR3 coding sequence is TGCGCCAGCAGCATAGAGGGCTCGGATACGCAGTATTTT. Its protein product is CASSIEGSDTQYF.

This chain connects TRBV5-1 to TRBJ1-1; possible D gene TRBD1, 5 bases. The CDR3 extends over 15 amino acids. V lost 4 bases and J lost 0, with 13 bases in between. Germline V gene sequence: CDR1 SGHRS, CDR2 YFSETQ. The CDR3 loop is CASSHPGVLNTEAFF. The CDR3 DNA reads TGCGCCAGCAGCCATCCGGGGGTACTGAACACTGAAGCTTTCTTT.

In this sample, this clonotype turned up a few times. For the CDR3, the DNA is TGTGCCAGCTCACCTTCAACAGCCTTGAACACTGAAGCTTTCTTT. This translates into CASSPSTALNTEAFF. The chain employs TRBV18 and TRBJ1-1; D not resolved. CDR1 KGHSH and CDR2 LQKENI come from the germline V gene. The CDR3 sequence is 15 residues long. Trimming removed 3 bases at V and 0 bases at J, with 11 bases between.

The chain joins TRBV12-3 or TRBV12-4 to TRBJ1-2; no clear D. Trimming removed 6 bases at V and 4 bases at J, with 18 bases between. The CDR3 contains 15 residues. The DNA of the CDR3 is TGTGCCAGCAGCATTAAGGCATGGGTCTCCTATGGCTACACCTTC. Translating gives CASSIKAWVSYGYTF.

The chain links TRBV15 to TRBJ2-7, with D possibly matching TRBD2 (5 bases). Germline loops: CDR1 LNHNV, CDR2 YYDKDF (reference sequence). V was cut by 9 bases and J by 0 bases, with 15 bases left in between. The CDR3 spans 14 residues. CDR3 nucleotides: TGTGCCACGGGCGAGAGGGTTAGCTCCTACGAGCAGTACTTC. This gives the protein CATGERVSSYEQYF.

The DNA for the CDR3 is TGTGTCACTACCGAGGCCAGGGAGGCTTTCTTT. Translating gives CVTTEAREAFF. The rearrangement links TRBV6-2 or TRBV6-3 to TRBJ1-1; possible D gene TRBD1, 5 bases. In germline, CDR1 is MNHEY, CDR2 SVGEGT. The CDR3 is made up of 11 amino acids.

In DNA, the CDR3 is TGTGCCTCCAAGGGGGGGGCGGGGGAGGGCTACGAGCAGTACTTC. Translation: CASKGGAGEGYEQYF. This chain links TRBV19 with TRBJ2-7, with a possible D match to TRBD2 (7 bases). From germline, CDR1 is LNHDA and CDR2 SQIVND (reference sequence). The germline V and J ends were trimmed by 11 bases and 3 bases, with 23 bases remaining between them. The CDR3 runs to 15 residues.